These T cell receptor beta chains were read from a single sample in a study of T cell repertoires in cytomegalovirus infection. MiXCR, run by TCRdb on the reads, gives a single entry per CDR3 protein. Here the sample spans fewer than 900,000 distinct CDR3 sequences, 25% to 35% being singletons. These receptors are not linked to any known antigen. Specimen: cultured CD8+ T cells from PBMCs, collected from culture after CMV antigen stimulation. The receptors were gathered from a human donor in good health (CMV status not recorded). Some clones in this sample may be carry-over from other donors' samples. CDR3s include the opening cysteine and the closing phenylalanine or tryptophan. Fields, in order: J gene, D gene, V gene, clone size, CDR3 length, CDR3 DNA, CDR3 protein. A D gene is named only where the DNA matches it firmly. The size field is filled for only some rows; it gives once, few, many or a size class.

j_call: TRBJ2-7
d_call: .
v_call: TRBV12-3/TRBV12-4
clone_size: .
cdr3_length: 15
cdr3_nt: TGTGCCAGCAGCTACACGGGGGTTCATACCTACGAGCAGTACTTC
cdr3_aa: CASSYTGVHTYEQYF

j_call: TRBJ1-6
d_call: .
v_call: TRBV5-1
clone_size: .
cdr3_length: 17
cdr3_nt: TGCGCCAGCAGCTTGCGGGGAGGCCACTCCTATAATTCACCCCTCCACTTT
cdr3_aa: CASSLRGGHSYNSPLHF

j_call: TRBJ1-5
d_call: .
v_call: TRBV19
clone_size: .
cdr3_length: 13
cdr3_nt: TGTGCCAGTAACGTAGGGGGTTCTCAGCCCCAGCATTTT
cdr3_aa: CASNVGGSQPQHF

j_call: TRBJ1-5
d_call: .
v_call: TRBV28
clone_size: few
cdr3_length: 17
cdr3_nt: TGTGCCAGCAGTAAAACGGTTTCTGGGGGCGGCAATCAGCCCCAGCATTTT
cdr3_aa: CASSKTVSGGGNQPQHF

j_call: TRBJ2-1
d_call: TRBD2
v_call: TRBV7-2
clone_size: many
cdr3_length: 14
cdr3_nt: TGTGCCAGCAGCTTAGGGTTCGGGGGGACTGAGCAGTTCTTC
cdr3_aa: CASSLGFGGTEQFF

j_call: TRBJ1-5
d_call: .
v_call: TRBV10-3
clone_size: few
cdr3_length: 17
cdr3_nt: TGTGCCATCAGTGAGTCCGGCGGGAACAATAGCAATCAGCCCCAGCATTTT
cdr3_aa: CAISESGGNNSNQPQHF

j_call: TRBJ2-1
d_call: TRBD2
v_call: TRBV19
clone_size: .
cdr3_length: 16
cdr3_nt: TGTGCCAGTAGTAGGCTAGCGGGGAGTCTATACAATGAGCAGTTCTTC
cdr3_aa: CASSRLAGSLYNEQFF

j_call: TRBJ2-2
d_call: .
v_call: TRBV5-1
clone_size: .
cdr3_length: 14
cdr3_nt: TGCGCCAGCAGCTTGGAGGGTGACACCGGGGAGCTGTTTTTT
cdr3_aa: CASSLEGDTGELFF

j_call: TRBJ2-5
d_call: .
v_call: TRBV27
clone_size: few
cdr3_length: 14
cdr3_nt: TGTGCCAGCAGTTTGGGGGAGGACCAAGAGACCCAGTACTTC
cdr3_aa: CASSLGEDQETQYF

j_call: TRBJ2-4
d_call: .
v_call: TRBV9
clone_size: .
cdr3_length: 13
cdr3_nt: TGTGCCAGCAGCGTTGGACAGAAAAACATTCAGTACTTC
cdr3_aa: CASSVGQKNIQYF

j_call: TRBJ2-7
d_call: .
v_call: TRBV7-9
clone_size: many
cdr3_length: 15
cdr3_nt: TGTGCCAGCAGCCCCAGCGGGACAGCGTCCTACGAGCAGTACTTC
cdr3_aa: CASSPSGTASYEQYF